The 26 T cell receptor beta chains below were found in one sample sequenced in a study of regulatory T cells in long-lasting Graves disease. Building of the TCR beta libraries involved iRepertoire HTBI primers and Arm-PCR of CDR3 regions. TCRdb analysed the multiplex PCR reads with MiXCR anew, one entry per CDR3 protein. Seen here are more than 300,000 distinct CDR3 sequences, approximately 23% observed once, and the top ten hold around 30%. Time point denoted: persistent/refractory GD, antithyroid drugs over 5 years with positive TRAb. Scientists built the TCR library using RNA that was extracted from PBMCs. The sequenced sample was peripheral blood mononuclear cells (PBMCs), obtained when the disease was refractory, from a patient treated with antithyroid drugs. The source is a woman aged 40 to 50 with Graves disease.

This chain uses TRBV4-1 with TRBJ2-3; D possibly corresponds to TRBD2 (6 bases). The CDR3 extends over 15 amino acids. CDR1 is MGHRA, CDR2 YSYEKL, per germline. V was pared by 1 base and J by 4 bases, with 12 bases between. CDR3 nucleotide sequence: TGCGCCAGCAGCCAAGTGGGACTCCCTGCAGATACGCAGTATTTT. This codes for CASSQVGLPADTQYF.

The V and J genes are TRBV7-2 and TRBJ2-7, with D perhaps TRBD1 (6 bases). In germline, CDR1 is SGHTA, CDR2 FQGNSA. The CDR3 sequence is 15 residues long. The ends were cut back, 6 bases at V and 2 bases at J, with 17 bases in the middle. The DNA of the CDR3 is TGTGCCAGCAGTTCCTCCGGGACATGGCCCTACGAGCAGTACTTC. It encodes CASSSSGTWPYEQYF.

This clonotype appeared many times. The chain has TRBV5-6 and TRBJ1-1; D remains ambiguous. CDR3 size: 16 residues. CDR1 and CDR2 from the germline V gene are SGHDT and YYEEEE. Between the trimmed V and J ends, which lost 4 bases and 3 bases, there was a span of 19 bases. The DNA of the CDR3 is TGTGCCAGCAGCCTAAGGGTCCTCCGAGCGGACACTGAAGCTTTCTTT. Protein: CASSLRVLRADTEAFF.

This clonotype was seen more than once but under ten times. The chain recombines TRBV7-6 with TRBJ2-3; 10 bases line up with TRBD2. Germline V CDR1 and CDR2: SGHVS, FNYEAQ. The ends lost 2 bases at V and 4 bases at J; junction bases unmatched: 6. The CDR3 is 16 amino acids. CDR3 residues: CASSLTSGIVADTQYF. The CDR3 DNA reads TGTGCCAGCAGCTTAACTAGCGGGATTGTGGCAGATACGCAGTATTTT.

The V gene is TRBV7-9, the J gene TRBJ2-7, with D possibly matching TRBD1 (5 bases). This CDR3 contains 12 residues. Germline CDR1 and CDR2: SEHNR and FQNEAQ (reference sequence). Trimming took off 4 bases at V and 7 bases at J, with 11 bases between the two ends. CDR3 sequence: CASSWGSEEQYF. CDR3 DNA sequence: TGTGCCAGCAGCTGGGGCTCCGAGGAGCAGTACTTC.

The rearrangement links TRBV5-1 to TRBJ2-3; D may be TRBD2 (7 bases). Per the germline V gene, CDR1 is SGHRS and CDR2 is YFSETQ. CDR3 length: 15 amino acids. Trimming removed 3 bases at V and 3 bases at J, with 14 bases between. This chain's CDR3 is CASSSRAGATDTQYF. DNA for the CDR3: TGCGCCAGCAGCTCCCGGGCGGGGGCGACAGATACGCAGTATTTT. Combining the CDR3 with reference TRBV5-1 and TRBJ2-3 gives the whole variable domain KAGVTQTPRYLIKTRGQQVTLSCSPISGHRSVSWYQQTPGQGLQFLFEYFSETQRNKGNFPGRFSGRQFSNSRSEMNVSTLELGDSALYLCASSSRAGATDTQYFGPGTRLTVL.

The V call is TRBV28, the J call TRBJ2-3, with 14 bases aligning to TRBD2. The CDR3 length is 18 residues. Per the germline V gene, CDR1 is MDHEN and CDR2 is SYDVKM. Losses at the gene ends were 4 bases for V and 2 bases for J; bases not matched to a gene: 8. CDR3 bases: TGTGCCAGCAGTTCCATCGGGACTAGCGGGAGCTTCACAGATACGCAGTATTTT. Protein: CASSSIGTSGSFTDTQYF.

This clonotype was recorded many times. The DNA for the CDR3 is TGTGCCAGCAGTCTTCCACCGGGGCCGGCCTGGGGTGAAGCTTTCTTT. It specifies CASSLPPGPAWGEAFF. The chain links TRBV2 to TRBJ1-1; D possibly corresponds to TRBD1 (5 bases). This CDR3 has 16 residues. V was pared by 5 bases and J by 7 bases, with 23 bases between. Germline CDR1 SNHLY, CDR2 FYNNEI.

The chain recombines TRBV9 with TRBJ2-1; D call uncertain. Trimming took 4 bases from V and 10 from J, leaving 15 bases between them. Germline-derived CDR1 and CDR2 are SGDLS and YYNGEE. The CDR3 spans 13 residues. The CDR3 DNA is TGTGCCAGCAGCCCCCCCGCTCTTTGGGAGCAGTTCTTC. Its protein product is CASSPPALWEQFF.

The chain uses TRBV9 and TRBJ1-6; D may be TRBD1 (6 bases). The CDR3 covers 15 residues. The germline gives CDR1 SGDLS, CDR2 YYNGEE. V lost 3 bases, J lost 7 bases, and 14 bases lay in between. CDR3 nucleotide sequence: TGTGCCAGCAGCGCGACCCGTCAGGGGAATTCACCCCTCCACTTT. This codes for CASSATRQGNSPLHF. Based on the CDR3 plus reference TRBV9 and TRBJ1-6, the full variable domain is DSGVTQTPKHLITATGQRVTLRCSPRSGDLSVYWYQQSLDQGLQFLIQYYNGEERAKGNILERFSAQQFPDLHSELNLSSLELGDSALYFCASSATRQGNSPLHFGNGTRLTVT.

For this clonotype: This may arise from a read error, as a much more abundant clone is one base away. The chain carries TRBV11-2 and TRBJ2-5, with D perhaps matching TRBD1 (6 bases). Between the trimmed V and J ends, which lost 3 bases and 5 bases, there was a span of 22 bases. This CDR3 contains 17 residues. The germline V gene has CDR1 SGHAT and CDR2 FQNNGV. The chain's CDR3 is CASSLVGQPLFWETQYF. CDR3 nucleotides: TGTGCCAGCAGCTTGGTCGGACAGCCGCTTTTCTGGGAGACCCAGTACTTC.

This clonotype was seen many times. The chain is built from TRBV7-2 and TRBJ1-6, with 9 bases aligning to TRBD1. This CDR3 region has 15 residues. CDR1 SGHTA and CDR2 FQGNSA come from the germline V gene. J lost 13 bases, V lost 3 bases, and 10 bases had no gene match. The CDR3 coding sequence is TGTGCCAGCAGCTTCGGGACAGGGCAGGGGCCGCCCCTCCACTTT. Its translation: CASSFGTGQGPPLHF. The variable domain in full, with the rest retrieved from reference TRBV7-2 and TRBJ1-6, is GAGVSQSPSNKVTEKGKDVELRCDPISGHTALYWYRQSLGQGLEFLIYFQGNSAPDKSGLPSDRFSAERTGGSVSTLTIQRTQQEDSAVYLCASSFGTGQGPPLHFGNGTRLTVT.

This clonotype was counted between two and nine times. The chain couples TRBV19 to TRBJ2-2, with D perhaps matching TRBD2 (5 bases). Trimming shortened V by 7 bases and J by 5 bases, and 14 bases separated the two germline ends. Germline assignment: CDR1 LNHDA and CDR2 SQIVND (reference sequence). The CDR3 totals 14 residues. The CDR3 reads CASNEGLRTGELFF. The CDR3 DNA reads TGTGCCAGTAATGAGGGATTGAGAACCGGGGAGCTGTTTTTT. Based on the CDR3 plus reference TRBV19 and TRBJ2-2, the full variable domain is DGGITQSPKYLFRKEGQNVTLSCEQNLNHDAMYWYRQDPGQGLRLIYYSQIVNDFQKGDIAEGYSVSREKKESFPLTVTSAQKNPTAFYLCASNEGLRTGELFFGEGSRLTVL.

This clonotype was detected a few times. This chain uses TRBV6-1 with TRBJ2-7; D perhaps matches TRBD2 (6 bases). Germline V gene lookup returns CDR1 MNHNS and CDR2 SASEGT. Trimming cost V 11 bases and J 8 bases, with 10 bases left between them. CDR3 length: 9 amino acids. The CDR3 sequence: CAFAGQQYF. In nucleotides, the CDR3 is TGTGCCTTCGCGGGACAGCAGTACTTC.

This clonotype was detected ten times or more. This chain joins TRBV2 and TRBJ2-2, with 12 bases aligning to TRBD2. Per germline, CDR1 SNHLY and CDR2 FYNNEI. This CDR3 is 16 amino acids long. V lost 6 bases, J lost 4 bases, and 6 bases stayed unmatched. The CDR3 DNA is TGTGCCAGCAGGAAGACTAGCGGGAGCGGCACCGGGGAGCTGTTTTTT. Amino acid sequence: CASRKTSGSGTGELFF.

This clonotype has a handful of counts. The CDR3 DNA follows: TGTGCCTGGAGTGCTGACAGGGGCTATGGCTACACCTTC. The encoded protein is CAWSADRGYGYTF. The chain combines TRBV30 with TRBJ1-2; 8 positions match TRBD1. The CDR3 loop spans 13 amino acids. Germline CDR1 reads GTSNPN; CDR2 reads SVGIG (reference sequence). Unmatched junction bases numbered 2, after V lost 1 base and J lost 4 bases.

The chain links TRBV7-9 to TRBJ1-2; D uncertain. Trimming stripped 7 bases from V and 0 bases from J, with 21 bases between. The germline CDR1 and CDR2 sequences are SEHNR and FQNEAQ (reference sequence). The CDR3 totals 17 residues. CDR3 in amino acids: CASIPTRRLASNYGYTF. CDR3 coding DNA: TGTGCCAGCATCCCAACCCGGCGGTTAGCTTCTAACTATGGCTACACCTTC.

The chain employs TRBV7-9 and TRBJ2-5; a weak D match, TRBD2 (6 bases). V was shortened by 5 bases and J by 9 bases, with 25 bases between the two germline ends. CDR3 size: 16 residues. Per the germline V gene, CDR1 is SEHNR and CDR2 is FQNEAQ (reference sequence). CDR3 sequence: CASSPSGSTTWEAQYF. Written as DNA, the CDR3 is TGTGCCAGCAGCCCGTCGGGATCCACAACCTGGGAGGCCCAGTACTTC.

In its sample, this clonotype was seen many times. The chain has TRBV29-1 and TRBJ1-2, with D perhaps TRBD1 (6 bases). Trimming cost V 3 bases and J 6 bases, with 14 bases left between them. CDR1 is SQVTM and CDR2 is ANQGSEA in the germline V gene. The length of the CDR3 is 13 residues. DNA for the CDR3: TGCAGCGTTGACGCTACAGGGCCAAATGGCTACACCTTC. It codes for CSVDATGPNGYTF.

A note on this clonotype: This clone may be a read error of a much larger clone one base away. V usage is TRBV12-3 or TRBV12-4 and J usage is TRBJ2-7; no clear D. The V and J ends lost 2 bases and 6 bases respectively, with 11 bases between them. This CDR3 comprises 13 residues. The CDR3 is CASSLLDVAEQYF. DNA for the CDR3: TGTGCCAGCAGTTTACTTGACGTAGCCGAGCAGTACTTC.

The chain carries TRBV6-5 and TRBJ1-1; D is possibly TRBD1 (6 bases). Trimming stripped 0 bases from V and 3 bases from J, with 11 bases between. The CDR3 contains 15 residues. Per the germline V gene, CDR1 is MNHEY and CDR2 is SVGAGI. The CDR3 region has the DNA TGTGCCAGCAGTTACTCGACGGGACACTACACTGAAGCTTTCTTT. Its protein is CASSYSTGHYTEAFF.

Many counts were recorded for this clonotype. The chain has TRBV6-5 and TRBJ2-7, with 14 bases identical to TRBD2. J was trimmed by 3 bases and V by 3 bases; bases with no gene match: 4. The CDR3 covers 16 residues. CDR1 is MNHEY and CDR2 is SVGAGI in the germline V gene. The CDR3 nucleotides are TGTGCCAGCAGTTATGCGGGACTAGCGGGAGTCTACGAGCAGTACTTC. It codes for CASSYAGLAGVYEQYF.

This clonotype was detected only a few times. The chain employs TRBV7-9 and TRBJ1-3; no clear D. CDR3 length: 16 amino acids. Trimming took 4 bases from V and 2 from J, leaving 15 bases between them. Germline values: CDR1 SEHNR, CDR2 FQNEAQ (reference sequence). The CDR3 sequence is CASSYPDHSTGNTIYF. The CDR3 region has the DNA TGTGCCAGCAGCTACCCAGACCACAGCACTGGAAACACCATATATTTT.

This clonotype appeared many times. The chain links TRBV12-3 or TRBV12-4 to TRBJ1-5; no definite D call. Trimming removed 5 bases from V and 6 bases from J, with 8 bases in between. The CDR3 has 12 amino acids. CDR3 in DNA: TGTGCCAGCAGTGTCGGGATTCAGCCCCAGCATTTT. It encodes CASSVGIQPQHF.

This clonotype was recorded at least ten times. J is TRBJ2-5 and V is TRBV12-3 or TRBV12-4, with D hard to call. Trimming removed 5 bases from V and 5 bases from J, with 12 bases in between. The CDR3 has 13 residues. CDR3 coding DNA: TGTGCCAGCAGTCCTCTAGACGTGGAGACCCAGTACTTC. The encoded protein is CASSPLDVETQYF.

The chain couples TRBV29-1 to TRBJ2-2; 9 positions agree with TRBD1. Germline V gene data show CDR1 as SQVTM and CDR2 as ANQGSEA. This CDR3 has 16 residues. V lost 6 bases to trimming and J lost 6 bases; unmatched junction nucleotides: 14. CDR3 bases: TGCAGCGTACCGATGTGGGGACAGGGCGTTCCCGGGGAGCTGTTTTTT. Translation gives CSVPMWGQGVPGELFF.